The 5 T cell receptor beta chains in this list originate from one sample, sequenced in a study of blood T cell repertoires in COVID-19. Assay used: immunoSEQ multiplex PCR; TCRdb lists only in-frame clones, some missing. The data contain over 250,000 clones, 88% of them singletons. Sequencing used peripheral blood. The source is a woman aged 30 to 39 with acute or convalescent COVID-19.

This chain links TRBV7-9 with TRBJ2-1; no clear D gene. CDR3 length: 16 amino acids. V was clipped by 3 bases and J by 6 bases, with 18 bases between them. From germline, CDR1 is SEHNR and CDR2 FQNEAQ (reference sequence). The CDR3 region has the DNA TGTGCCAGCAGCTTCTACGGCGGCCTCAAACTCAATGAGCAGTTCTTC. As protein: CASSFYGGLKLNEQFF.

This chain joins TRBV7-9 and TRBJ2-2, with unresolved D. The CDR3 consists of 14 residues. V was trimmed by 7 bases and J by 0 bases, leaving 9 bases between them. Germline V gene lookup returns CDR1 SEHNR and CDR2 FQNEAQ (reference sequence). CDR3 region: CASIQAPNTGELFF. The CDR3 DNA reads TGTGCCAGCATCCAGGCGCCGAACACCGGGGAGCTGTTTTTT. The full variable domain, with the rest looked up from reference TRBV7-9 and TRBJ2-2, is DTGVSQNPRHKITKRGQNVTFRCDPISEHNRLYWYRQTLGQGPEFLTYFQNEAQLEKSRLLSDRFSAERPKGSFSTLEIQRTEQGDSAMYLCASIQAPNTGELFFGEGSRLTVL.

The J gene is TRBJ1-5, the V gene TRBV7-2; the D gene is possibly TRBD1 (5 bases). V was pared by 1 base and J by 2 bases, with 12 bases between. The germline V gene has CDR1 SGHTA and CDR2 FQGNSA. The CDR3 length is 16 residues. The CDR3 DNA reads TGTGCCAGCAGCTTAGTGACGGGGGTCCGCAATCAGCCCCAGCATTTT. Translated, it gives CASSLVTGVRNQPQHF.

The V call is TRBV19, the J call TRBJ2-5, with TRBD2 matching over 8 bases. Trimming cost V 4 bases and J 0 bases; bases outside gene matches: 7. The germline gives CDR1 LNHDA, CDR2 SQIVND (reference sequence). The length of the CDR3 is 16 residues. The CDR3 loop is CASSTYLLADQETQYF. DNA of the CDR3: TGTGCCAGTAGTACTTACTTACTAGCGGACCAAGAGACCCAGTACTTC.

The genes are TRBV12-3 or TRBV12-4 and TRBJ1-5, with D uncertain. The CDR3 covers 13 residues. V was cut by 6 bases and J by 5 bases, with 11 bases left in between. CDR3 nucleotide sequence: TGTGCCAGCAGCCCCTTTACAGATCAGCCCCAGCATTTT. It translates to CASSPFTDQPQHF.